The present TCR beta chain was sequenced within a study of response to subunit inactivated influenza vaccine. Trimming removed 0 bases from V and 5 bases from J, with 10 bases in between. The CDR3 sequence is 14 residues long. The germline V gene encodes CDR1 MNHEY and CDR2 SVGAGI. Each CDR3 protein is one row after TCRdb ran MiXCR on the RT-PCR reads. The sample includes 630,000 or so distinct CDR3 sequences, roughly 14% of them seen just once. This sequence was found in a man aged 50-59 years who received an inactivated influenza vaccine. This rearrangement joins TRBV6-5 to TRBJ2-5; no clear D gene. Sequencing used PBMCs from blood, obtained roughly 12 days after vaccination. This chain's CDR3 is CASSYSGNRETQYF. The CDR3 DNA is TGTGCCAGCAGTTACTCTGGGAACCGGGAGACCCAGTACTTC.